The 10 T cell receptor beta chains presented below share a single source sample, sequenced in a study of cytomegalovirus exposure and HLA in healthy donors. Researchers ran the PCR with 60 Vbeta and 13 Jbeta primers. Libraries were prepared by immunoSEQ multiplex PCR; TCRdb keeps only in-frame clonotypes and omits some of them. The sample yields 70,000 to 80,000 clones, nearly 80% seen once. Source material: PBMCs. The receptors shown here come from a woman aged 40-49 years in good health and CMV-seropositive.

Only one count was recorded for this clone. The V and J genes are TRBV28 and TRBJ1-2; 12 bases map to TRBD1. V was clipped by 2 bases and J by 7 bases; unmatched bases: 5. CDR1 is MDHEN and CDR2 is SYDVKM in the germline V gene. The CDR3 runs to 15 residues. In DNA form, the CDR3 reads TGTGCCAGCAGTTTAGCGGGACAGGGGGCGCTTGGCTACACCTTC. It codes for CASSLAGQGALGYTF.

V usage is TRBV30 and J usage is TRBJ1-4; 7 bases are shared with TRBD1. The CDR3 covers 14 residues. Germline lookup yields CDR1 GTSNPN and CDR2 SVGIG (reference sequence). Trimming at V came to 4 bases and at J to 3 bases, leaving 5 bases not matched to a gene. In nucleotides, the CDR3 is TGTGCCTGGAACGGCAGGGGGGCTAATGAAAAACTGTTTTTT. Amino acid sequence: CAWNGRGANEKLFF.

The chain uses TRBV4-1 and TRBJ2-5; 9 bases map to TRBD1. This CDR3 is built from 15 residues. Germline-derived CDR1 and CDR2 are MGHRA and YSYEKL. V shed 4 bases and J 5 bases; nucleotides not matched to a gene: 8. CDR3 nucleotide sequence: TGCGCCAGCAGCCGCGCCGGGACAGGGAGGGAGACCCAGTACTTC. Encoded protein: CASSRAGTGRETQYF.

With respect to this clone: Germline and junction disagree at one end, which may indicate a read error. This CDR3 is CSSSLGDSEAFF. CDR3 in DNA: TGTTCCAGCAGCTTGGGGGACAGCGAAGCTTTCTTT. The V and J genes are TRBV7-9 and TRBJ1-1, with 7 bases lining up with TRBD1. The germline CDR1 and CDR2 sequences are SEHNR and FQNEAQ (reference sequence). The CDR3 extends over 12 amino acids.

A word on this clone: This sample also contains other DNA sequences that code for the same CDR3. The V and J genes are TRBV11-1 and TRBJ2-3, with 12 bases matching TRBD2. Germline V gene data show CDR1 as SGHAT and CDR2 as FQDESV (reference sequence). The CDR3 has 18 residues. V shed 3 bases, J shed 0 bases, and the junction held 7 bases outside the gene matches. This chain's CDR3 is CASSLGLAGGHSTDTQYF. Here the CDR3 DNA reads TGTGCCAGCAGCTTGGGTCTAGCGGGGGGGCACAGCACAGATACGCAGTATTTT.

The rearrangement links TRBV13 to TRBJ2-3; 7 bases match TRBD2. The length of the CDR3 is 14 residues. The germline gives CDR1 PRHDT, CDR2 FYEKMQ (reference sequence). V lost 5 bases to trimming and J lost 11 bases; unmatched junction nucleotides: 13. The CDR3 here is CASSLRTRERLQYF. CDR3 DNA: TGTGCCAGCAGCCTACGGACTAGGGAGCGGCTGCAGTATTTT.

The chain links TRBV25-1 to TRBJ2-7, with 7 nucleotides matching TRBD1. This CDR3 region has 12 residues. V trimming: 8 bases; J trimming: 4 bases; junction bases outside the gene matches: 5. Germline CDR1 MGHDK, CDR2 SYGVNS. The CDR3 DNA reads as TGTGCCAGCGAGTGGGACAGTTACGAGCAGTACTTC. Amino acid sequence: CASEWDSYEQYF.

The chain is built from TRBV28 and TRBJ2-3; 7 nucleotides line up with TRBD1. The CDR3 length is 15 residues. Looked up from germline, CDR1 is MDHEN and CDR2 is SYDVKM. Losses at the gene ends were 3 bases for V and 3 bases for J; bases not matched to a gene: 6. The CDR3 reads CASSFSGQWTDTQYF. In DNA, the CDR3 is TGTGCCAGCAGTTTCTCGGGACAGTGGACAGATACGCAGTATTTT.

This clone was detected only once. The rearrangement joins TRBV9 to TRBJ2-1; perhaps TRBD1 as D (6 bases). V dropped 3 bases and J dropped 7 bases, with 17 bases sitting between them. The CDR3 length is 15 residues. CDR1 is SGDLS, CDR2 YYNGEE, per germline. In DNA form, the CDR3 reads TGTGCCAGCAGCGAAGAAGGACAGTTGAGGAATGAGCAGTTCTTC. Translation gives CASSEEGQLRNEQFF.

This chain uses TRBV6-1 with TRBJ2-7, with a weak D call TRBD1 (6 bases). The CDR3 has 15 amino acids. Trimming shortened V by 6 bases and J by 0 bases, and 15 bases separated the two germline ends. In germline, CDR1 is MNHNS, CDR2 SASEGT. The CDR3 coding sequence is TGTGCCAGCAGGACAGGTTGGGGCCCCTCCTACGAGCAGTACTTC. This codes for CASRTGWGPSYEQYF.